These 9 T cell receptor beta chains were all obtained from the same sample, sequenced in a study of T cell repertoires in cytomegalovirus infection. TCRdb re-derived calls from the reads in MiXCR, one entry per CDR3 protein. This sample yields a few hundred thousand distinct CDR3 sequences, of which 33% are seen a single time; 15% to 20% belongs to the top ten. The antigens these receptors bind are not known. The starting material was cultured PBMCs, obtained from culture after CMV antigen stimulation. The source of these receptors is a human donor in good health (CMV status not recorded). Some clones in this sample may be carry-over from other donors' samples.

The CDR3 loop is CASSLNRGGGGEQFF. The CDR3 bases are TGTGCCAGCAGCCTAAACAGGGGCGGAGGGGGTGAGCAGTTCTTC. This sequence joins TRBV12-3 or TRBV12-4 and TRBJ2-1, with TRBD1 as a possible D gene (7 bases). The CDR3 consists of 15 residues. Deletions cut 6 bases from V and 9 bases from J, with 21 bases between.

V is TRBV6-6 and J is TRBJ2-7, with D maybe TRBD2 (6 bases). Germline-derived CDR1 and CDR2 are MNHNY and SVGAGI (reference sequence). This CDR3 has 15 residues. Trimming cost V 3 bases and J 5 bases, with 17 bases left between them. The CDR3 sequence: CASSYTRSGGDEQYV. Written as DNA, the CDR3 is TGTGCCAGCAGTTATACCCGATCAGGAGGGGACGAGCAGTACGTC.

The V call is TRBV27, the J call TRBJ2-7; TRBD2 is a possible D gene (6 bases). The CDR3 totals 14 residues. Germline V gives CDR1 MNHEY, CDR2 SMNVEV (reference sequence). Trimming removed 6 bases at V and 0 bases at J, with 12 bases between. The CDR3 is CASSRAGRSYEQYV. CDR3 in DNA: TGTGCCAGCAGCCGAGCGGGCCGCTCCTACGAGCAGTACGTC.

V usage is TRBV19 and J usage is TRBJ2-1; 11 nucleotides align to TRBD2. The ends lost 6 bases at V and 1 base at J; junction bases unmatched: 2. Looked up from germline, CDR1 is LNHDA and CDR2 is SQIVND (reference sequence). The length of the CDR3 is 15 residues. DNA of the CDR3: TGTGCCAGTAGGACTAGCGGGATATCCTACAATGAGCAGTTCTTC. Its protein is CASRTSGISYNEQFF.

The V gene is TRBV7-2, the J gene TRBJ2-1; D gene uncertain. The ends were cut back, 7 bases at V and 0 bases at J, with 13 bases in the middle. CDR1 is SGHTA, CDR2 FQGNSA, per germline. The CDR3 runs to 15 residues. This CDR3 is CASTQDPSSYNEQFF. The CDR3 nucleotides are TGTGCCAGCACCCAAGACCCTAGCTCCTACAATGAGCAGTTCTTC.

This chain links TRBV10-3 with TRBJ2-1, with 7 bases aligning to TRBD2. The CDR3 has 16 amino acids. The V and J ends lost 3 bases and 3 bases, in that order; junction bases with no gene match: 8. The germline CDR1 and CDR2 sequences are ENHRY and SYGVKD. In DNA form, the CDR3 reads TGTGCCATCAGTGAATTAGGCGGGAGTGTCTACAATGAGCAGTTCTTC. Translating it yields CAISELGGSVYNEQFF.

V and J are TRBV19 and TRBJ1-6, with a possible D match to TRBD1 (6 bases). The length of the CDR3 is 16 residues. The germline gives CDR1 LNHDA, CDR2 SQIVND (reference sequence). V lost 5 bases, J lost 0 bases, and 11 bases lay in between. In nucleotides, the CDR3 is TGTGCCAGTAGTGTGACAGGCAGCTCCTATAATTCACCCCTCCACTTT. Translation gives CASSVTGSSYNSPLHF.

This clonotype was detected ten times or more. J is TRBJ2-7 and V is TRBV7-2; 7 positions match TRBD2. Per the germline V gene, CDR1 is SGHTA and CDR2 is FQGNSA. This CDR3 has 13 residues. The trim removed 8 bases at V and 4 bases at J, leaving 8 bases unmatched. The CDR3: CASGRAGAYEQYF. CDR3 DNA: TGTGCCAGCGGACGGGCGGGAGCTTACGAGCAGTACTTC.

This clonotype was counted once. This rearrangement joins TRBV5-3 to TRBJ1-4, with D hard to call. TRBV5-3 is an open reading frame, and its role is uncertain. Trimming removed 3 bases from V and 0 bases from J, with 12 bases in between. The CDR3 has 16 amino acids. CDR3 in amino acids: CARSSRTAATNEKLFF. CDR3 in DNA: TGTGCCAGAAGCTCACGGACGGCTGCAACTAATGAAAAACTGTTTTTT.